Shown below are 2 T cell receptor beta chains from a single sample sequenced in a study of beta chain features in type 1 diabetes. Reverse transcription of all isolated RNA meant that expressed TCRB transcripts were sequenced. Libraries were prepared by immunoSEQ multiplex PCR; TCRdb keeps only in-frame clonotypes and omits some of them. The sample lists roughly 610,000 clones; around a sixth were seen once. The sequenced material came from naive CD4+ T cells from blood. All receptors derive from a man between 18 and 35 years old in good health.

The gene calls are TRBV12-5 and TRBJ1-1; no definite D call. The CDR3 is made up of 16 amino acids. V gave up 5 bases and J gave up 4 bases, with 20 bases separating them. The germline CDR1 and CDR2 sequences are LGHNT and FRNRAP. CDR3 amino acids: CASGPGAEKGSTEAFF. Here the CDR3 DNA reads TGTGCTAGTGGTCCTGGAGCCGAAAAGGGTAGCACTGAAGCTTTCTTT.

This clone was observed a handful of times. The chain recombines TRBV28 with TRBJ1-2; 8 nucleotides align to TRBD1. The CDR3 consists of 14 residues. The V and J ends lost 6 bases and 5 bases, in that order; junction bases with no gene match: 8. CDR1 and CDR2 (germline): MDHEN, SYDVKM. CDR3 bases: TGTGCCAGCAGCCCAGGGGGCGAGGGATATGGCTACACCTTC. Encoded protein: CASSPGGEGYGYTF.